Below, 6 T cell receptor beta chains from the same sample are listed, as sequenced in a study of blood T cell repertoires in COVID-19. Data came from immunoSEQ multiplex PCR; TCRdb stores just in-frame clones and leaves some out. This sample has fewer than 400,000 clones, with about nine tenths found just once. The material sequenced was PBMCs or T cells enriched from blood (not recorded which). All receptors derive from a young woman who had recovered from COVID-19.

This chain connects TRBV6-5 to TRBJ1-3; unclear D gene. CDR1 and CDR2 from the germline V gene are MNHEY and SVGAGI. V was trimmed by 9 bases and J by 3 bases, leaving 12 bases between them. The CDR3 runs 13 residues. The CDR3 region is CASGGRGGNTIYF. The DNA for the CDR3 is TGTGCCAGTGGAGGGCGCGGTGGAAACACCATATATTTT.

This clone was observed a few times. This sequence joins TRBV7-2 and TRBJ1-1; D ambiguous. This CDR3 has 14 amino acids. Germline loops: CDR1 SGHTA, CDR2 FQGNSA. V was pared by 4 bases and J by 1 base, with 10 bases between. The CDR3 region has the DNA TGTGCCAGCAGCTCGATGGCACAGAACACTGAAGCTTTCTTT. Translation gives CASSSMAQNTEAFF. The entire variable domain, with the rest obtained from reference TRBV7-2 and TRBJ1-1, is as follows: GAGVSQSPSNKVTEKGKDVELRCDPISGHTALYWYRQSLGQGLEFLIYFQGNSAPDKSGLPSDRFSAERTGGSVSTLTIQRTQQEDSAVYLCASSSMAQNTEAFFGQGTRLTVV.

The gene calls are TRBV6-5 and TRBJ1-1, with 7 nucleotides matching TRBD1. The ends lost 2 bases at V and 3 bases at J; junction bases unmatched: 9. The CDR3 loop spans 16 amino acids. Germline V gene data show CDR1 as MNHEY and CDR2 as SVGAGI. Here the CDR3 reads CASSYASITGDTEAFF. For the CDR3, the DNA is TGTGCCAGCAGTTACGCCTCCATCACAGGGGACACTGAAGCTTTCTTT.

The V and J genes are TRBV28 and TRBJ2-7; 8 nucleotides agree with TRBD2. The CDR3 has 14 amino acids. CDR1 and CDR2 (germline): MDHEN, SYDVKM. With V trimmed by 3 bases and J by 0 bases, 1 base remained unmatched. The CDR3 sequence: CASSFLAGSYEQYF. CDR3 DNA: TGTGCCAGCAGTTTTCTAGCGGGCTCCTACGAGCAGTACTTC.

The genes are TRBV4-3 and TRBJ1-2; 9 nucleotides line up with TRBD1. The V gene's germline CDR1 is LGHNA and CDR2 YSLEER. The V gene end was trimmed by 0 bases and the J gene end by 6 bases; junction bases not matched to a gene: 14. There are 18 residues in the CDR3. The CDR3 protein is CASSQDWAGTGIVNGYTF. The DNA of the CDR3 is TGCGCCAGCAGCCAAGATTGGGCCGGGACAGGGATTGTAAATGGCTACACCTTC.

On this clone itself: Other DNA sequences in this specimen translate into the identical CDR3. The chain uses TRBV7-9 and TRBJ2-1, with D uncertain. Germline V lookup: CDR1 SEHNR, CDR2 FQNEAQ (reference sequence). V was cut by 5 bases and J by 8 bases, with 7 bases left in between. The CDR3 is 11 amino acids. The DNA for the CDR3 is TGTGCCAGCAGCCCCCTTGATGAGCAGTTCTTC. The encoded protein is CASSPLDEQFF.